The 19 T cell receptor beta chains listed next were all sequenced from one sample in a study of spatial heterogeneity in lung cancer. TCRdb itself ran the 5' RACE reads through MiXCR, one entry per CDR3 protein. The table includes a few thousand distinct CDR3 sequences, under 15% detected once. Time point indicated: sample taken at primary tumor resection. Sequences were derived from normal lung tissue next to the tumor, sampled at surgery. The receptor source for this set is a female donor with early-stage non-small cell lung cancer.

CDR3 residues: CASSSASTSGRADTQYF. The CDR3 DNA sequence: TGTGCCAGCAGTTCCGCCTCGACTAGCGGGAGGGCAGATACGCAGTATTTT. The chain combines TRBV6-6 with TRBJ2-3; 14 bases agree with TRBD2. The germline CDR1 and CDR2 sequences are MNHNY and SVGAGI (reference sequence). J was trimmed by 4 bases and V by 4 bases; bases with no gene match: 7. CDR3 length: 17 residues.

This clonotype is medium-sized (0.01 to 0.1%). The V and J genes are TRBV30 and TRBJ1-3, with D unclear. The CDR3 has 12 amino acids. V lost 4 bases and J 1 base, leaving 5 bases between the germline ends. CDR1 GTSNPN and CDR2 SVGIG come from the germline V gene (reference sequence). This chain's CDR3 is CAWKRSGNTIYF. CDR3 DNA: TGTGCCTGGAAAAGGTCTGGAAACACCATATATTTT.

This clonotype is termed medium-sized. The chain joins TRBV20-1 to TRBJ2-5; D possibly corresponds to TRBD2 (5 bases). The CDR3 extends over 15 amino acids. Germline CDR1 reads DFQATT; CDR2 reads SNEGSKA (reference sequence). V lost 0 bases, J lost 0 bases, and 11 bases lay in between. The chain's CDR3 is CSARDREGNQETQYF. As DNA, the CDR3 is TGCAGTGCTAGAGATCGAGAGGGAAACCAAGAGACCCAGTACTTC.

Sample share makes this clonotype medium-sized. The V call is TRBV30, the J call TRBJ2-2, with 11 bases aligning to TRBD1. Trimming at V came to 4 bases and at J to 5 bases, leaving 12 bases not matched to a gene. This CDR3 contains 17 residues. CDR1 is GTSNPN, CDR2 SVGIG, per germline (reference sequence). DNA for the CDR3: TGTGCCTGGACCCGGAGGGGGACAGGGGGTCTAACCGGGGAGCTGTTTTTT. It specifies CAWTRRGTGGLTGELFF.

This clonotype came up many times. The rearrangement links TRBV11-2 to TRBJ2-2; D gene ambiguous. The ends were cut back, 3 bases at V and 6 bases at J, with 5 bases in the middle. The CDR3 has 12 residues. Germline V gene data show CDR1 as SGHAT and CDR2 as FQNNGV. The CDR3 nucleotides read TGTGCCAGCAGCTTTCGACCCGGGGAGCTGTTTTTT. This gives the protein CASSFRPGELFF.

This clonotype is deemed medium-sized. This chain joins TRBV7-2 and TRBJ1-5; tentatively, D is TRBD1 (5 bases). V gave up 1 base and J gave up 2 bases, with 15 bases separating them. From germline, CDR1 is SGHTA and CDR2 FQGNSA. The CDR3 totals 17 residues. CDR3 bases: TGTGCCAGCAGCTTAGTCTCAGGGAAGTTGGGCAATCAGCCCCAGCATTTT. Its protein product is CASSLVSGKLGNQPQHF. The full variable domain, with the rest looked up from reference TRBV7-2 and TRBJ1-5, is GAGVSQSPSNKVTEKGKDVELRCDPISGHTALYWYRQSLGQGLEFLIYFQGNSAPDKSGLPSDRFSAERTGGSVSTLTIQRTQQEDSAVYLCASSLVSGKLGNQPQHFGDGTRLSIL.

The chain carries TRBV20-1 and TRBJ2-3; 8 bases fit TRBD1. The germline V gene encodes CDR1 DFQATT and CDR2 SNEGSKA (reference sequence). The CDR3 extends over 16 amino acids. V shed 4 bases and J 2 bases; nucleotides not matched to a gene: 11. As DNA, the CDR3 is TGCAGTGCTAAGAGCCAAAGGACAGGGTTCACAGATACGCAGTATTTT. Residues: CSAKSQRTGFTDTQYF.

This clonotype was seen at least ten times. The V and J genes are TRBV10-1 and TRBJ2-3, with D perhaps matching TRBD1 (6 bases). Trimming took off 0 bases at V and 6 bases at J, with 16 bases between the two ends. This CDR3 has 16 residues. Germline V CDR1 and CDR2: WNHNN, SYGVQD (reference sequence). The DNA of the CDR3 is TGCGCCAGCAGTGAGTCTCGTGGTGGGGGCTTTGATACGCAGTATTTT. As protein: CASSESRGGGFDTQYF.

By share of the sample, this clonotype is medium-sized (0.01 to 0.1%). The chain is built from TRBV30 and TRBJ1-6, with D uncertain. V was pared by 4 bases and J by 8 bases, with 15 bases between. CDR3 size: 14 residues. From germline, CDR1 is GTSNPN and CDR2 SVGIG (reference sequence). Written as DNA, the CDR3 is TGTGCCTGGAATTTGATCATACGGGATTCACCCCTCCACTTT. Translated: CAWNLIIRDSPLHF.

This clonotype is medium-sized. This chain links TRBV19 with TRBJ2-7, with unresolved D. This CDR3 contains 12 residues. V gave up 5 bases and J gave up 6 bases, with 11 bases separating them. Per germline, CDR1 LNHDA and CDR2 SQIVND (reference sequence). CDR3 region: CASSHTASEQYF. CDR3 coding DNA: TGTGCCAGTAGTCACACTGCGAGCGAGCAGTACTTC.

This clonotype was observed at least ten times. V and J are TRBV28 and TRBJ2-7; D possibly corresponds to TRBD1 (7 bases). Trimming shortened V by 6 bases and J by 3 bases, and 15 bases separated the two germline ends. Germline V CDR1 and CDR2: MDHEN, SYDVKM. CDR3 length equals 14 residues. CDR3 residues: CASSSRGVYYEQYF. The CDR3 DNA sequence: TGTGCCAGCAGCTCCAGGGGGGTATACTACGAGCAGTACTTC. The full variable domain, its missing parts supplied by reference TRBV28 and TRBJ2-7, is DVKVTQSSRYLVKRTGEKVFLECVQDMDHENMFWYRQDPGLGLRLIYFSYDVKMKEKGDIPEGYSVSREKKERFSLILESASTNQTSMYLCASSSRGVYYEQYFGPGTRLTVT.

At least ten counts were recorded for this clonotype. The chain has TRBV11-2 and TRBJ1-1; a possible D gene is TRBD1 (5 bases). V was shortened by 6 bases and J by 11 bases, with 16 bases between the two germline ends. The CDR3 covers 12 residues. Per the germline V gene, CDR1 is SGHAT and CDR2 is FQNNGV. The DNA of the CDR3 is TGTGCCAGCAGTCCCCAGGGTTTTCGGGCTTTCTTT. Its translation: CASSPQGFRAFF.

This clonotype is medium-sized within its sample. The rearrangement uses TRBV19 and TRBJ1-5; no firm D call. The germline CDR1 and CDR2 sequences are LNHDA and SQIVND (reference sequence). V was shortened by 6 bases and J by 1 base, with 7 bases between the two germline ends. The CDR3 is made up of 13 amino acids. DNA for the CDR3: TGTGCCAGTAGCCAAGCAAGCAATCAGCCCCAGCATTTT. Translated, it gives CASSQASNQPQHF.

This clonotype was recorded many times. This sequence joins TRBV27 and TRBJ1-4; possible D gene TRBD1, 5 bases. The germline V gene has CDR1 MNHEY and CDR2 SMNVEV (reference sequence). V was cut by 6 bases and J by 7 bases, with 18 bases left in between. There are 15 residues in the CDR3. CDR3 nucleotides: TGTGCCAGCAGGCCTTTTCGGAGGGACGGTGAAAAACTGTTTTTT. Encoded protein: CASRPFRRDGEKLFF.

Relative to its sample, this clonotype is medium-sized (0.01 to 0.1%). The genes are TRBV29-1 and TRBJ2-5; 10 positions match TRBD2. The CDR3 length is 14 residues. Germline CDR1 is SQVTM and CDR2 is ANQGSEA. Trimming removed 7 bases from V and 1 base from J; junction bases left unmatched: 6. CDR3 sequence (DNA): TGCAGCGCCACCGGGACTAGCGCCCAAGAGACCCAGTACTTC. Translating it yields CSATGTSAQETQYF.

This clonotype qualifies as medium-sized. V is TRBV7-9 and J is TRBJ2-1; D not resolved. V was trimmed by 0 bases and J by 6 bases, leaving 9 bases between them. Germline V gene sequence: CDR1 SEHNR, CDR2 FQNEAQ (reference sequence). This CDR3 is built from 14 residues. The CDR3 DNA reads TGTGCCAGCAGCTTAGCATCCCGAGTCAATGAGCAGTTCTTC. The encoded protein is CASSLASRVNEQFF.

This chain joins TRBV11-2 and TRBJ2-1; weak D call: TRBD2 (5 bases). Germline assignment: CDR1 SGHAT and CDR2 FQNNGV. Trimming cost V 5 bases and J 3 bases, with 11 bases left between them. This CDR3 is built from 14 residues. DNA for the CDR3: TGTGCCAGCAGCCCAGAGGGCAGCTACAATGAGCAGTTCTTC. It translates to CASSPEGSYNEQFF.

This clonotype ranks as large (0.1 to 1%). This chain joins TRBV6-5 and TRBJ2-7; the D gene is possibly TRBD1 (5 bases). Germline-derived CDR1 and CDR2 are MNHEY and SVGAGI. Between the trimmed V and J ends, which lost 6 bases and 6 bases, there was a span of 9 bases. The CDR3 is made up of 11 amino acids. CDR3 residues: CASRSGFEQYF. The DNA of the CDR3 is TGTGCCAGCAGGTCAGGGTTCGAGCAGTACTTC.

Many counts were recorded for this clonotype. The CDR3 DNA is TGTGCCAGCAGCTTAGGTGGGCCCGGCACTGAAGCTTTCTTT. Residues: CASSLGGPGTEAFF. The chain uses TRBV7-9 and TRBJ1-1; D is uncertain. CDR1 SEHNR and CDR2 FQNEAQ come from the germline V gene (reference sequence). CDR3 length: 14 residues. The germline V and J ends were trimmed by 1 base and 4 bases, with 10 bases remaining between them.